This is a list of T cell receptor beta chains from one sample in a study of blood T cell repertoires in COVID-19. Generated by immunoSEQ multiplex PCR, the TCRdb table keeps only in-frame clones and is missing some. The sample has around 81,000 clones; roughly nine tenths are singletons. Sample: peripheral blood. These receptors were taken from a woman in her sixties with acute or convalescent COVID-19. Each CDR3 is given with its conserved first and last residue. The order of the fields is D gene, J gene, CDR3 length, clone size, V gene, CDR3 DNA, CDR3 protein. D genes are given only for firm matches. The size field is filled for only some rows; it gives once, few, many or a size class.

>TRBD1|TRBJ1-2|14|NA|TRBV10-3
TGTGCCATCAGCCGTGGGACAGAAACTTATGGCTACACCTTC
CAISRGTETYGYTF
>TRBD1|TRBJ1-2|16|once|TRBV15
TGTGCCACCAGCAGAGGTGGGACAGAAGCTAACTATGGCTACACCTTC
CATSRGGTEANYGYTF
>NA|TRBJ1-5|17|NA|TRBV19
TGTGCCAGTACTTTCCTAGGGGGGGGAATCGGCAATCAGCCCCAGCATTTT
CASTFLGGGIGNQPQHF
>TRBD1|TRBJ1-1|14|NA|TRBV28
TGTGCCAGCAGTTTAGGGGACAGGAACACTGAAGCTTTCTTT
CASSLGDRNTEAFF
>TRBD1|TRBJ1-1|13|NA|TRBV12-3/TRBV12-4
TGTGCCAGCATCGCGACAGGGGTAACTGAAGCTTTCTTT
CASIATGVTEAFF
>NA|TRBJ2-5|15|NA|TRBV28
TGTGCCAGCAGCTCAACCTCAGGGGTCGGGGAGACCCAGTACTTC
CASSSTSGVGETQYF
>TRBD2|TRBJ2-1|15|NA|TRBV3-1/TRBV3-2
TGTGCCAGCAGCCAAGGCGGGGGGATTTACAATGAGCAGTTCTTC
CASSQGGGIYNEQFF
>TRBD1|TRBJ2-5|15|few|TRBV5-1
TGCGCCAGCAGCTTGTGGACAGGGATCGGGGAGACCCAGTACTTC
CASSLWTGIGETQYF
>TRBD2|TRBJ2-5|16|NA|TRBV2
TGTGCCAGCAGTGAGCAAGCGGGGGGGCGGAAAAAGACCCAGTACTTC
CASSEQAGGRKKTQYF
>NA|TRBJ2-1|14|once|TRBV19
TGTGCCAGTAGTATAGTACGGTACCACAATGAGCAGTTCTTC
CASSIVRYHNEQFF
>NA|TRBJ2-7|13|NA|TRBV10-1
TGCGCCAGCAGTGAGTCACACCCCTACGAGCAGTACTTC
CASSESHPYEQYF
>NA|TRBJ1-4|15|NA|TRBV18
TGTGCCAGCTCACCTGGGACAACCGTCGGCGCAAAACTGTTTTTT
CASSPGTTVGAKLFF
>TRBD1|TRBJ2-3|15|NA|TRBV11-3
TGTGCCAGCAGCTCTTCGGCAGGGGGCTTCGATACGCAGTATTTT
CASSSSAGGFDTQYF
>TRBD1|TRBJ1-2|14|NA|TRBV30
TGTGCCTGGAGGATAACAGGGGCTTGGGGCGGCTACACCTTC
CAWRITGAWGGYTF
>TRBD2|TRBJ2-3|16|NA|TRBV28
TGTGCCAGCACTCCAAACGGACTAGCGGGAGGCGATACGCAGTATTTT
CASTPNGLAGGDTQYF
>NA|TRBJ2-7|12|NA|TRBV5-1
TGCGCCAGCATGGCGGGATCCAACGAGCAGTACTTC
CASMAGSNEQYF
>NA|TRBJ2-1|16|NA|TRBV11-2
TGTGCCAGCAGCTTAGTACTCGGGGGATTCTACAATGAGCAGTTCTTC
CASSLVLGGFYNEQFF
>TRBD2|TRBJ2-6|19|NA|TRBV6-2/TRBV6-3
TGTGCCAGCAGTTATACCCTCCTAGCGGGTTTCTCTGGGGCCAACGTCCTGACTTTC
CASSYTLLAGFSGANVLTF